This is a list of T cell receptor beta chains from one sample in a study of CD8 T cells in Susac syndrome. TCRdb reanalysed the immunoSEQ multiplex PCR reads using MiXCR and keeps one entry per CDR3 protein. The table includes 100,000 to 150,000 distinct CDR3 sequences, 85% to 95% detected once. The sample consisted of CD8+ T cells from PBMCs. These receptors were obtained from a human donor with multiple sclerosis. Both conserved end residues are part of each CDR3. The order of the fields is clone size, CDR3 length, D gene, J gene, V gene, CDR3 DNA, CDR3 protein. D genes are given only for firm matches. For some rows the clone size is stated as once, few or many, or as a class when expanded; others skip it.

-	15	-	TRBJ2-3	TRBV12-5	TGTGCTAGTGGTTTGGCGCGGACTAGCACAGATACGCAGTATTTT	CASGLARTSTDTQYF
-	12	-	TRBJ2-5	TRBV25-1	TGTGCCAGCAAGGGGGAAAAAGAGACCCAGTACTTC	CASKGEKETQYF
-	16	-	TRBJ2-7	TRBV20-1	TGCAGTGCTAGGTCGGTGGGAGCTATCCCCTCCTACGAGCAGTACTTC	CSARSVGAIPSYEQYF
-	17	-	TRBJ1-3	TRBV5-1	TGCGCCAGCAGCTGGGGCGCGGACAGCAACTCTGGAAACACCATATATTTT	CASSWGADSNSGNTIYF
-	13	-	TRBJ2-1	TRBV14	TGTGCCAGCAGCCAACAGGGCTACAATGAGCAGTTCTTC	CASSQQGYNEQFF
-	14	-	TRBJ1-1	TRBV4-1	TGCGCCAGCAGCCAATGGGGGGGCGGGACTGAAGCTTTCTTT	CASSQWGGGTEAFF
few	13	-	TRBJ1-1	TRBV27	TGTGCCAGCAGTTTAAGAGGAAACACTGAAGCTTTCTTT	CASSLRGNTEAFF
-	15	-	TRBJ1-1	TRBV28	TGTGCCAGCAGTTTCGGGGAGCTAGGGGACACTGAAGCTTTCTTT	CASSFGELGDTEAFF
-	13	-	TRBJ2-1	TRBV7-3	TGTGCCAGCAGCTTAGGCCTAGGGTATGAGCAGTTCTTC	CASSLGLGYEQFF
-	13	TRBD1	TRBJ1-5	TRBV27	TGTGCCAGCCGGACAGGGAGATATCAGCCCCAGCATTTT	CASRTGRYQPQHF
-	13	TRBD1	TRBJ1-2	TRBV18	TGTGCCAGCGGGACAGGCGAGAACTATGGCTACACCTTC	CASGTGENYGYTF
once	15	-	TRBJ2-5	TRBV9	TGTGCCAGCAGCGTAGCTCGGGGGACGCAAGAGACCCAGTACTTC	CASSVARGTQETQYF
-	16	TRBD1	TRBJ2-2	TRBV3-1	TGTGCCAGCAGCCAGCGGGGACAGGTGAACACCGGGGAGCTGTTTTTT	CASSQRGQVNTGELFF
-	15	-	TRBJ2-2	TRBV13	TGTGCCAGCAGCCCGAGGCACAGGAACACCGGGGAGCTGTTTTTT	CASSPRHRNTGELFF
-	12	-	TRBJ2-7	TRBV4-1	TGCGCCAGCAGCCAAGACTTCTACGAGCAGTACTTC	CASSQDFYEQYF
-	15	-	TRBJ2-1	TRBV4-2	TGTGCCAGCAGCCAAGGACAATATAATAACAATGAGCAGTTCTTC	CASSQGQYNNNEQFF
-	14	-	TRBJ2-7	TRBV4-1	TGCGCCAGCAGCCCGGACAGAAACTCCTACGAGCAGTACTTC	CASSPDRNSYEQYF
-	20	TRBD1	TRBJ1-3	TRBV11-2	TGTGCCAGCAGCTTAGATTACGGACAGGGACATCGTCTCTCTGGAAACACCATATATTTT	CASSLDYGQGHRLSGNTIYF
-	10	-	TRBJ2-2	TRBV12-5	TGTGCTAGTGGTTTGGGGGAGCTGTTTTTT	CASGLGELFF
-	15	-	TRBJ1-2	TRBV5-4	TGTGCCAGCAGCTTGGAATCGGCCATAACGAGGGGCTACACCTTC	CASSLESAITRGYTF
-	14	-	TRBJ1-3	TRBV14	TGTGCCAGCACCTCGACAGGCTCTGGAAACACCATATATTTT	CASTSTGSGNTIYF
-	16	TRBD1	TRBJ1-5	TRBV7-9	TGTGCCAGCAGCATAGGGACAGGGGAACTTAATCAGCCCCAGCATTTT	CASSIGTGELNQPQHF
-	12	TRBD1	TRBJ2-5	TRBV2	TGTGCCACATCGGACAGGACCATGTCCCAGTACTTC	CATSDRTMSQYF
-	16	TRBD1	TRBJ2-3	TRBV5-6	TGTGCCAGCAGCTTGGAAGGGGGCGAGGTAGCAGATACGCAGTATTTT	CASSLEGGEVADTQYF
-	18	-	TRBJ2-6	TRBV29-1	TGCAGCGTTCCGGGAGCGGACGTAGGTTCGGGAGGGGCCAACGTCCTGACTTTC	CSVPGADVGSGGANVLTF
-	16	TRBD2	TRBJ2-5	TRBV28	TGTGCCAGCAGTTTACCCACACGGGGGGTTGGGGAGACCCAGTACTTC	CASSLPTRGVGETQYF
-	16	TRBD1	TRBJ2-2	TRBV5-1	TGCGCCAGCAGCCCATTGGGACAGGGTAACACCGGGGAGCTGTTTTTT	CASSPLGQGNTGELFF